This TCR beta chain was sequenced in a study of beta chain features in type 1 diabetes. Regarding the study as a whole: The study found fewer insertions and more deletions at VDJ junctions in type 1 diabetes patients. TCRB CDR3 length was moderately but significantly reduced in all four CD4+ subsets of Type 1 diabetes patients.

As concerns this clone: The antigen remains undetermined.

Isolated RNA was reverse transcribed in full, so expressed TCRB transcripts were sequenced. Generated by immunoSEQ multiplex PCR, the TCRdb table keeps only in-frame clones and is missing some. The sample gives about 650,000 clones, around 12% of which show up once; roughly 0.11% is in the top ten. Deletions cut 0 bases from V and 2 bases from J, with 11 bases between. Germline values: CDR1 SGHTA, CDR2 FQGNSA. CDR3 length: 16 residues. Stem cell-like memory, regulatory, central memory and naive CD4+ cells were sorted via CD45RO/CCR7/CD25/CD127/CD95/CD27. This sequence originates from a young man with type 1 diabetes. The sequencing input was naive CD4+ T cells from blood. The gene calls are TRBV7-2 and TRBJ1-5, with D perhaps TRBD1 (5 bases). The CDR3 region is CASSLASGGGNQPQHF. The CDR3 coding sequence is TGTGCCAGCAGCTTAGCGAGTGGGGGGGGCAATCAGCCCCAGCATTTT. The full variable domain, with the rest looked up from reference TRBV7-2 and TRBJ1-5, is GAGVSQSPSNKVTEKGKDVELRCDPISGHTALYWYRQSLGQGLEFLIYFQGNSAPDKSGLPSDRFSAERTGGSVSTLTIQRTQQEDSAVYLCASSLASGGGNQPQHFGDGTRLSIL.